Reported below is one T cell receptor (beta chain). Per the study methods: Quantification of nucleated cells was approximated via reference gene primer amplification. The protocol was immunoSEQ multiplex PCR, while the TCRdb copy is restricted to in-frame clones and leaves out a portion. The DNA was the basis for D and trimming; V, J and clone size are from that table. Of 470,000 or so clones in the sample, roughly 85% are singletons; the top ten hold more than 3%. The trim removed 4 bases at V and 3 bases at J, leaving 6 bases unmatched. This CDR3 spans 14 amino acids. Germline CDR1 and CDR2: SGDLS and YYNGEE. This sample stems from a study of blood T cell repertoires in COVID-19.

The TCR sequence derives from a human donor in a cohort sampled during active COVID-19. The rearrangement links TRBV9 to TRBJ1-2; 7 bases fit TRBD1. Sequenced material: peripheral blood. In DNA, the CDR3 is TGTGCCAGCAGCAAGACAGGGCTTGACTATGGCTACACCTTC. Its protein is CASSKTGLDYGYTF.